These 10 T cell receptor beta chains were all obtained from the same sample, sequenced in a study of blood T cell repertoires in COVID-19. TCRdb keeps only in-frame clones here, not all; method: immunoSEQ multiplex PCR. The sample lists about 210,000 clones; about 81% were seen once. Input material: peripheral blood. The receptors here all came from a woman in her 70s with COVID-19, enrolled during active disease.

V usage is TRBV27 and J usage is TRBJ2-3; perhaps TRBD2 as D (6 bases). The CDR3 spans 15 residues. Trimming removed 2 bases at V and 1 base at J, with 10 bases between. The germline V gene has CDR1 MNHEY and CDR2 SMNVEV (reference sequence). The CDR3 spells CASSLRGGRTDTQYF. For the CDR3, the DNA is TGTGCCAGCAGTTTAAGGGGAGGACGCACAGATACGCAGTATTTT.

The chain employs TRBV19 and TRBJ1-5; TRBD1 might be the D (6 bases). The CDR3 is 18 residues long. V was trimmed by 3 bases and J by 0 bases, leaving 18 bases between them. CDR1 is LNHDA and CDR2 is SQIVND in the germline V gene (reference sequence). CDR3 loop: CASSILGRGSNSNQPQHF. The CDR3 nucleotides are TGTGCCAGTAGTATTTTGGGCAGGGGCTCGAATAGCAATCAGCCCCAGCATTTT.

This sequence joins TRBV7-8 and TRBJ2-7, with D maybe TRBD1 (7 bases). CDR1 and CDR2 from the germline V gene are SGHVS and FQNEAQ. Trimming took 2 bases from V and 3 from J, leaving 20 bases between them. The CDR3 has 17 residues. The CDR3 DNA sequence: TGTGCCAGCAGCTTAAAGGGTTTGGAGGGGGCCCACTACGAGCAGTACTTC. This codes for CASSLKGLEGAHYEQYF.

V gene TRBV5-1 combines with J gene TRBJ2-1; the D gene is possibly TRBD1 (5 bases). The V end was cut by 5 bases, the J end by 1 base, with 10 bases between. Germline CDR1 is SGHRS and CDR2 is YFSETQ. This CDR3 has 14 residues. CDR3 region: CASRPGRSYNEQFF. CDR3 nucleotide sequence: TGCGCCAGCAGACCAGGGCGGTCCTACAATGAGCAGTTCTTC.

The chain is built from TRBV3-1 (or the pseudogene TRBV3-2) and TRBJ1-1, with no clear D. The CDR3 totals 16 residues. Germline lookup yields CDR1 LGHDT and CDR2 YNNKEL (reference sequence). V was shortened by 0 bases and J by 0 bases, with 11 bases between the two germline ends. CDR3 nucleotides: TGTGCCAGCAGCCAAGATATTGCAGGCTTGAACACTGAAGCTTTCTTT. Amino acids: CASSQDIAGLNTEAFF.

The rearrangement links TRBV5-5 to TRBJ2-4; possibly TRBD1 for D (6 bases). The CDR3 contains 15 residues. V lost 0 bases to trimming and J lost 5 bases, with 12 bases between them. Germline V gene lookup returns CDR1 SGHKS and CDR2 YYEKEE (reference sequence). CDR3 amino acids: CASSLAAGQQNIQYF. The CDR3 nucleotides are TGTGCCAGCAGCTTGGCGGCCGGACAGCAAAACATTCAGTACTTC.

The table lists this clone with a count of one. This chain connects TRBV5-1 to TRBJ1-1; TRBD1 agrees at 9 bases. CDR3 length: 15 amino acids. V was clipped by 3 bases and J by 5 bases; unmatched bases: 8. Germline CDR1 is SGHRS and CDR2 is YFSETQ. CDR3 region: CASSSRSTGGTEAFF. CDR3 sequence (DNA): TGCGCCAGCAGCTCACGGTCGACAGGGGGGACTGAAGCTTTCTTT.

The CDR3 DNA reads as TGTGCCAGCAGCTTAAGCGGGAGTGGCGGGGAGCTGTTTTTT. This translates into CASSLSGSGGELFF. V usage is TRBV7-2 and J usage is TRBJ2-2; 8 bases fit TRBD2. Per germline, CDR1 SGHTA and CDR2 FQGNSA. The length of the CDR3 is 14 residues. V was clipped by 2 bases and J by 7 bases; unmatched bases: 3.

DNA of the CDR3: TGTGCCAGCAGTCCCCAGGGACTAGTAGCAGGCAAGCAGTTCTTC. It yields the protein CASSPQGLVAGKQFF. The chain couples TRBV28 to TRBJ2-1, with TRBD2 matching 8 bases. CDR1 and CDR2 from the germline V gene are MDHEN and SYDVKM. This CDR3 contains 15 residues. V was clipped by 5 bases and J by 11 bases; unmatched bases: 14.

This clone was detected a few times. In nucleotides, the CDR3 is TGTGCCAGCAGCCAGGGTGGGGGGAAGAACACCTACGAGCAGTACTTC. This gives the protein CASSQGGGKNTYEQYF. This chain uses TRBV5-4 with TRBJ2-7; D is perhaps TRBD2 (6 bases). The length of the CDR3 is 16 residues. CDR1 SGHNT and CDR2 YYREEE come from the germline V gene (reference sequence). V lost 4 bases to trimming and J lost 2 bases, with 19 bases between them.